This T cell receptor beta chain was recorded in a study of blood T cell repertoires in COVID-19. About the study: Samples representing acute and convalescent COVID-19 were sourced from the United States, Italy and Spain. T cells, B-cell-depleted T cells, or PBMCs supplied cDNA or gDNA.

The V gene end was trimmed by 2 bases and the J gene end by 0 bases; junction bases not matched to a gene: 4. The CDR3 has 16 residues. The germline CDR1 and CDR2 sequences are MNHNS and SASEGT. In terms of age and location, participants ranged from roughly 18 to 90 years and lived in fewer than 30 US areas. Cohort placement rested on clinical history that participants reported themselves. Only in-frame clones appear in the TCRdb table, and some are missing; sequencing was by immunoSEQ multiplex PCR. The sample gives 110,000 to 150,000 clones, around 87% of which show up once; about 11% is in the top ten.

This TCR was sampled from a man aged 55 to 69 who had recovered from COVID-19. Sequenced sample: PBMCs or T cells enriched from blood (not recorded which). This chain joins TRBV6-1 and TRBJ2-1, with TRBD2 identical over 7 bases. CDR3 amino acids: CASSERGGSSYNEQFF. In nucleotides, the CDR3 is TGTGCCAGCAGTGAAAGGGGCGGGAGCTCCTACAATGAGCAGTTCTTC.